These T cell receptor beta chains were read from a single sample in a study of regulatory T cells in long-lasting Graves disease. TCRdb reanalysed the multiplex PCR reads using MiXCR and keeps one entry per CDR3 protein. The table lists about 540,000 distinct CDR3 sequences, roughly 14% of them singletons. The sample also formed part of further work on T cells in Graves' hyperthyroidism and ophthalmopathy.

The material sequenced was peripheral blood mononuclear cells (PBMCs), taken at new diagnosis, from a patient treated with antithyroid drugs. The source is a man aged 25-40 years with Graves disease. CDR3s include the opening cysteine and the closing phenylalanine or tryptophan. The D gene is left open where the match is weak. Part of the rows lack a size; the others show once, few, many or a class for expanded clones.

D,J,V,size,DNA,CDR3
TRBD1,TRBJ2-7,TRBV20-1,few,TGCAGTGCTAGAGAGCATCGACAGGGTTACGAGCAGTACTTC,CSAREHRQGYEQYF
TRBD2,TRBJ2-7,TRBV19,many,TGTGCCAGCAGCTCTAGCGGGGGGACGTACGAGCAGTACTTC,CASSSSGGTYEQYF
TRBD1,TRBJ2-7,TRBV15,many,TGTGCCACCAGCAGAGATTACAGGGGTGTGAACGAGCAGTACTTC,CATSRDYRGVNEQYF
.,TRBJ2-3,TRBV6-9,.,TGTGCCAGCAGTTACACGGACCGGGTCCCGGGGCCAGATACGCAGTATTTT,CASSYTDRVPGPDTQYF
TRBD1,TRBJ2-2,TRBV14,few,TGTGCCAGCAGCCAAGATCAGACAGGGACCGGGGAGCTGTTTTTT,CASSQDQTGTGELFF
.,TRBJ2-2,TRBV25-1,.,TGTGCCACCGACGCGGCCACCGGGGAGCTGTTTTTT,CATDAATGELFF
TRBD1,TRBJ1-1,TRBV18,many,TGTGCCAGCTCACCACCAGGGATCAGGGGGAAAGCTTTCTTT,CASSPPGIRGKAFF
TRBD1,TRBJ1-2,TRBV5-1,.,TGCGCCAGCAGCTTCACAGGGGAGGGTGGCTACACCTTC,CASSFTGEGGYTF
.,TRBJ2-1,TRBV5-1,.,TGCGCCAGCAGCTTGGGGCGATTACGAAGATCATTCAATGAGCAGTTCTTC,CASSLGRLRRSFNEQFF
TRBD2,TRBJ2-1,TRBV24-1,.,TGTGCCACCAGTGATTTGCAAATAGCGGGAGGCCCCAATGAGCAGTTCTTC,CATSDLQIAGGPNEQFF
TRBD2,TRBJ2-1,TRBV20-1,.,TGCAGTGCTAGAGATGAACGCGGGGGAAAGCAGTTCTTC,CSARDERGGKQFF
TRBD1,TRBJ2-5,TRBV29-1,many,TGCAGCGTTGAACAGGGGGACCTTGGAGAGACCCAGTACTTC,CSVEQGDLGETQYF
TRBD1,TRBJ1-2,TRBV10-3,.,TGTGCCGGAAGACAGGGGGCTAACTATGGCTACACCTTC,CAGRQGANYGYTF
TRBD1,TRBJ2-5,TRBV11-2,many,TGTGCCAGCAGCCTTGGGACAGGCCCCAGAAAACCCAAAGAGACCCAGTACTTC,CASSLGTGPRKPKETQYF
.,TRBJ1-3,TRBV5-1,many,TGCGCCAGCAGCTTGGCCCCAGGAAGCCAGGGAAACACCATATATTTT,CASSLAPGSQGNTIYF
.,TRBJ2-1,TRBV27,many,TGTGCCAGCAGACTGACGGCTTACAATGAGCAGTTCTTC,CASRLTAYNEQFF
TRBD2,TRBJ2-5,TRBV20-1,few,TGCAGTGCTAGACCAGGGACTAGCGAAGAGACCCAGTACTTC,CSARPGTSEETQYF
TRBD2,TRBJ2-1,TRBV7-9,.,TGTGCCAGCAGCTTAGGGTCCGGGACTAGCGGGTACAATGAGCAGTTCTTC,CASSLGSGTSGYNEQFF
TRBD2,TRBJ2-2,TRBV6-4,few,TGTGCCAGCAGTGACTCGAGGCGGGGACTAGCGAACACCGGGGAGCTGTTTTTT,CASSDSRRGLANTGELFF
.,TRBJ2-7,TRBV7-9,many,TGTGCCAGCAGCTTAGCGGGACGGAGCTCCTACGAGCAGTACTTC,CASSLAGRSSYEQYF
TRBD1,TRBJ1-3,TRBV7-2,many,TGTGCCAGCAGCCGCGGACAGGCAGGAAACACCATATATTTT,CASSRGQAGNTIYF
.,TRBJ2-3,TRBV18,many,TGTGCCAGCTCACCACCGTCCGTCGGGGATACGCAGTATTTT,CASSPPSVGDTQYF
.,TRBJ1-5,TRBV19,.,TGTGCCAGTCGACACCTAGGAGGGGCGGGCCAGCCCCAGCATTTT,CASRHLGGAGQPQHF
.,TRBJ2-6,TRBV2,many,TGTGCCAGCATGGAAGGCTCTGGGGCCAACGTCCTGACTTTC,CASMEGSGANVLTF
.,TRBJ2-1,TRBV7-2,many,TGTGCCAGCAGCTTATATAATTACAATGAGCAGTTCTTC,CASSLYNYNEQFF
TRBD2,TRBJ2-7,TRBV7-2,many,TGTGCCAGCAGCCACAGGACTAGCGCTTTCTACGAGCAGTACTTC,CASSHRTSAFYEQYF
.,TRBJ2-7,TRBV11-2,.,TGTGCCAGCAGCTTAGGGAGTTATTTCCCCTACGGGCAGTACTTC,CASSLGSYFPYGQYF
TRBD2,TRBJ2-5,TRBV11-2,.,TGTGCCAGCAGCTGGATCGCCGGGACTAGCGGGAGTGAGACCCAGTACTTC,CASSWIAGTSGSETQYF
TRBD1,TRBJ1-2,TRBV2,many,TGTGCCAGCAGTGGACAGGGAGGGACTAACTATGGCTACACCTTC,CASSGQGGTNYGYTF
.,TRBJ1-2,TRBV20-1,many,TGCAGTGCTACTCCGGGACCCCGCCCGGATGGCTACACCTTC,CSATPGPRPDGYTF
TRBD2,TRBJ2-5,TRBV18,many,TGTGCCAGCTCACCGGGACTAGAGCAGGAGACCCAGTACTTC,CASSPGLEQETQYF
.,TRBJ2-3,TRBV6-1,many,TGTGCCATTCTCGGCCCTCTCTCCACAGATACGCAGTATTTT,CAILGPLSTDTQYF
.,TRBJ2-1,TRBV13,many,TGTGCCAGCAGCGTACAGAAAGAGCAGTTCTTC,CASSVQKEQFF
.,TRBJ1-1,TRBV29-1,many,TGCAGCGTTGATGGGGGGGGCGGCGGCACTGAAGCTTTCTTT,CSVDGGGGGTEAFF
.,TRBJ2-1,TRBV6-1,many,TGTGCCAGCAGGCCCGGGTCGTGGAGGGACTTCGGAAATGAGCAGTTCTTC,CASRPGSWRDFGNEQFF
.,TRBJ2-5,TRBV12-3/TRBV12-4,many,TGTGCCAGCAGTCCCAACCTAGGGGGGCAAGAGACCCAGTACTTC,CASSPNLGGQETQYF
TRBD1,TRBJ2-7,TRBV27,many,TGTGCCAGCACCCCATGGACAGGGGGCCAGGACGAGCAGTACTTC,CASTPWTGGQDEQYF
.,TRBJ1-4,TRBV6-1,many,TGTGCCAGCAGTGGGACGAGAAATGAAAAACTGTTTTTT,CASSGTRNEKLFF
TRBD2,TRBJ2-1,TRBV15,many,TGTGCCACCAGCAGAGGAACGGGAGGGCCAGGAAATGAGCAGTTCTTC,CATSRGTGGPGNEQFF
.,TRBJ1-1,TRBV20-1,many,TGCAGCCCGGGACCCACTGAAGCTTTCTTT,CSPGPTEAFF
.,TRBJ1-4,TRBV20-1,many,TGCAGTGCTAGAGATGCGGGCCGAAGACGCATGCGGGATGAAAAACTGTTTTTT,CSARDAGRRRMRDEKLFF
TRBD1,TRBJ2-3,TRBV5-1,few,TGCGCCAGCAGCTTGTGGGGGACAGGGCTTGGGGCAGATACGCAGTATTTT,CASSLWGTGLGADTQYF
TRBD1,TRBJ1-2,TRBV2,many,TGTGCCAGCAGTAAGGACAGGGGAAACTATGGCTACACCTTC,CASSKDRGNYGYTF
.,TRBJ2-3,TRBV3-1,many,TGTGCCAGCAGCCCGAGGGATCGCACAGATACGCAGTATTTT,CASSPRDRTDTQYF
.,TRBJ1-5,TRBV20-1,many,TGCAGTGCCTTGACAGCGACCTCCAATCAGCCCCAGCATTTT,CSALTATSNQPQHF
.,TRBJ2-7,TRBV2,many,TGTGCCAGCAGTGGGTCAGGGATCTCCGAGCAGTACTTC,CASSGSGISEQYF
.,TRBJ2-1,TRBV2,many,TGTGCCAGCAGAGGCGGACGGGCGGATGAGCAGTTCTTC,CASRGGRADEQFF
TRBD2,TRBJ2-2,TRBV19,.,TGTGCCAGTAGTGTGACTAGCGGCACCGGGGAGCTGTTTTTT,CASSVTSGTGELFF